These 18 T cell receptor beta chains were sequenced from one sample in a study of T-cell reconstitution after alpha-beta-depleted transplantation in children. Researchers prepared the TCRbeta library using unique molecular identifiers, the study reports. MiXCR was run by TCRdb on the PCR reads, yielding one entry per CDR3 protein. There are around 440,000 distinct CDR3 sequences in the sample; over 9.5% occur only once, and 2% to 2.5% lies in the top ten. This specimen was PBMCs, taken before TCRalphabeta/CD19-depleted stem cell transplant. The receptors stem from a child under 10 years old with inherited bone marrow failure, due to receive a stem cell transplant.

This clonotype occurred many times. This sequence joins TRBV20-1 and TRBJ2-5; D might be TRBD1 (8 bases). The CDR3 consists of 12 residues. Trimming pared 8 bases from V and 5 bases from J, leaving 15 bases between. Germline V gives CDR1 DFQATT, CDR2 SNEGSKA (reference sequence). The CDR3 here is CSLTGGEETQYF. CDR3 nucleotide sequence: TGCAGTCTTACAGGGGGGGAGGAGACCCAGTACTTC.

In this sample, this clonotype turned up a few times. CDR3 nucleotide sequence: TGTGCCAGCTCACCACCGCGGACTAGCGGGAGTTCAGTCGAGGAGACCCAGTACTTC. Translating gives CASSPPRTSGSSVEETQYF. This chain joins TRBV18 and TRBJ2-5; TRBD2 matches at 13 bases. Losses at the gene ends were 0 bases for V and 5 bases for J; bases not matched to a gene: 12. Germline-derived CDR1 and CDR2 are KGHSH and LQKENI. The CDR3 covers 19 residues.

At least ten counts were recorded for this clonotype. V usage is TRBV13 and J usage is TRBJ2-7; 9 bases line up with TRBD1. This CDR3 is 16 amino acids long. V dropped 6 bases and J dropped 5; count of bases not matched to a gene: 14. The germline V gene encodes CDR1 PRHDT and CDR2 FYEKMQ (reference sequence). DNA of the CDR3: TGTGCCAGCAGTCAACTCCGAGGACAGGGGCTCCACGAGCAGTACTTC. It translates to CASSQLRGQGLHEQYF.

This clonotype showed up just a few times. This chain uses TRBV12-3 or TRBV12-4 with TRBJ2-7, with D perhaps TRBD1 or TRBD2 (5 bases each). This CDR3 is 15 amino acids long. With 4 bases removed from V and 9 bases from J, the gap between germline ends came to 22 bases. The CDR3 reads CASSSPLGHDEGQYF. Here the CDR3 DNA reads TGTGCCAGCAGTTCTCCACTTGGACACGATGAGGGGCAGTACTTC.

This clonotype has at least ten counts. CDR3 nucleotide sequence: TGTGCCAGCACAGATGCCAACTATGGCTACACCTTC. The encoded protein is CASTDANYGYTF. V gene TRBV28 combines with J gene TRBJ1-2, with unresolved D. Per germline, CDR1 MDHEN and CDR2 SYDVKM. CDR3 length: 12 amino acids. V shed 7 bases and J shed 2 bases, with 8 bases lying between them.

V gene TRBV10-3 combines with J gene TRBJ2-7; 14 positions agree with TRBD2. J lost 5 bases, V lost 4 bases, and 7 bases had no gene match. Germline values: CDR1 ENHRY, CDR2 SYGVKD. The CDR3 spans 16 residues. CDR3 DNA sequence: TGTGCCATCAGTGTTCCGGGACTAGCGGGAGAGCACGAGCAGTACTTC. Its translation is CAISVPGLAGEHEQYF.

This clonotype has more than one count but fewer than ten. This rearrangement joins TRBV19 to TRBJ2-1, with 11 bases that match TRBD2. The CDR3 runs to 16 residues. Germline lookup yields CDR1 LNHDA and CDR2 SQIVND (reference sequence). V gave up 4 bases and J gave up 5 bases; unmatched junction bases: 7. DNA for the CDR3: TGTGCCAGTAGTAAGGGTCTAGCGGGAGGTCACAATGAGCAGTTCTTC. It is translated as CASSKGLAGGHNEQFF. Based on the CDR3 plus reference TRBV19 and TRBJ2-1, the full variable domain is DGGITQSPKYLFRKEGQNVTLSCEQNLNHDAMYWYRQDPGQGLRLIYYSQIVNDFQKGDIAEGYSVSREKKESFPLTVTSAQKNPTAFYLCASSKGLAGGHNEQFFGPGTRLTVL.

This clonotype was observed many times. The CDR3 region is CSVGVANEKLFF. In DNA, the CDR3 is TGCAGCGTTGGGGTCGCTAATGAAAAACTGTTTTTT. This rearrangement joins TRBV29-1 to TRBJ1-4; no clear D. Germline V gene data show CDR1 as SQVTM and CDR2 as ANQGSEA. The CDR3 runs to 12 residues. Between the trimmed V and J ends, which lost 4 bases and 3 bases, there was a span of 6 bases. Filled out from reference TRBV29-1 and TRBJ1-4, the complete variable domain reads SAVISQKPSRDICQRGTSLTIQCQVDSQVTMMFWYRQQPGQSLTLIATANQGSEATYESGFVIDKFPISRPNLTFSTLTVSNMSPEDSSIYLCSVGVANEKLFFGSGTQLSVL.

The chain has TRBV15 and TRBJ2-7; tentative D call: TRBD2 (5 bases). The V gene lost 1 base and the J gene lost 3 bases, with 13 bases spanning the gap. This CDR3 contains 15 residues. The germline V gene encodes CDR1 LNHNV and CDR2 YYDKDF (reference sequence). In nucleotides, the CDR3 is TGTGCCACCAGCAGAGTTGGGTGGGAGTGCTACGAGCAGTACTTC. Residues: CATSRVGWECYEQYF.

This clonotype was seen just once. It may be a read error: a sequence one base away is much more abundant. This rearrangement joins TRBV15 to TRBJ2-1; TRBD2 matches at 7 bases. Germline V lookup: CDR1 LNHNV, CDR2 YYDKDF (reference sequence). The CDR3 extends over 17 amino acids. The CDR3 region is CATSREGAGRIYYEPFF. The CDR3 region has the DNA TGTGCCACCAGCAGAGAAGGGGCCGGGAGGATCTACTATGAGCCGTTCTTC. The variable domain in full, completed from reference TRBV15 and TRBJ2-1, reads DAMVIQNPRYQVTQFGKPVTLSCSQTLNHNVMYWYQQKSSQAPKLLFHYYDKDFNNEADTPDNFQSRRPNTSFCFLDIRSPGLGDTAMYLCATSREGAGRIYYEPFFGPGTRLTVL.

This clonotype came up many times. This chain links TRBV20-1 with TRBJ2-7; 8 bases align to TRBD2. CDR3 length equals 14 residues. CDR1 DFQATT and CDR2 SNEGSKA come from the germline V gene (reference sequence). J lost 3 bases, V lost 1 base, and 5 bases had no gene match. For the CDR3, the DNA is TGCAGTGCTAGAGTGCGAGCGGGAGACTACGAGCAGTACTTC. Translating gives CSARVRAGDYEQYF.

This clonotype was seen at least ten times. This rearrangement joins TRBV30 to TRBJ2-1; D not certain. V lost 0 bases, J lost 4 bases, and 16 bases lay in between. The V gene's germline CDR1 is GTSNPN and CDR2 SVGIG (reference sequence). The CDR3 runs 16 residues. As DNA, the CDR3 is TGTGCCTGGAGTGTATGGGCGGACGCGAAGTACAATGAGCAGTTCTTC. Its protein product is CAWSVWADAKYNEQFF.

There are many counts of this clonotype. In nucleotides, the CDR3 is TGTGCCAGCAGTTTACTACAGGGGAATCAGCCCCAGCATTTT. Amino acid sequence: CASSLLQGNQPQHF. The chain joins TRBV27 to TRBJ1-5, with 7 bases fitting TRBD1. The CDR3 runs 14 residues. Germline V lookup: CDR1 MNHEY, CDR2 SMNVEV (reference sequence). The V and J ends lost 2 bases and 4 bases, in that order; junction bases with no gene match: 2.

This clonotype has at least ten counts. The chain joins TRBV5-1 to TRBJ2-1, with a tentative D call TRBD1 (5 bases). V lost 1 base, J lost 6 bases, and 5 bases lay in between. Germline CDR1 reads SGHRS; CDR2 reads YFSETQ. The CDR3 extends over 12 amino acids. CDR3 nucleotides: TGCGCCAGCAGCTTGCAGGGCAATGAGCAGTTCTTC. Protein: CASSLQGNEQFF.

This clonotype was detected ten times or more. The V gene is TRBV15, the J gene TRBJ2-1; tentatively, D is TRBD1 (6 bases). V lost 0 bases to trimming and J lost 3 bases, with 6 bases between them. Germline V gives CDR1 LNHNV, CDR2 YYDKDF (reference sequence). This CDR3 is 14 amino acids long. CDR3 bases: TGTGCCACCAGCAGAGACAGGGGCTACAATGAGCAGTTCTTC. This translates into CATSRDRGYNEQFF.

The rearrangement uses TRBV5-4 and TRBJ2-4, with 16 bases matching TRBD2. This CDR3 contains 17 residues. The junction had 8 bases not matched to a gene; V was cut back by 3 bases and J by 8 bases. Germline lookup yields CDR1 SGHNT and CDR2 YYREEE (reference sequence). DNA for the CDR3: TGTGCCAGCAGCTCCCCCCGGGGGACTAGCGGGAGGGACATTCAGTACTTC. The encoded protein is CASSSPRGTSGRDIQYF.

The V gene is TRBV28, the J gene TRBJ2-3, with 11 bases fitting TRBD2. The CDR3 is made up of 16 amino acids. J was trimmed by 6 bases and V by 3 bases; bases with no gene match: 8. Germline loops: CDR1 MDHEN, CDR2 SYDVKM. The CDR3 nucleotides read TGTGCCAGCAGTTTTGGCCTAGCGGGGGGAGGGGATACGCAGTATTTT. The encoded protein is CASSFGLAGGGDTQYF.

The V and J genes are TRBV10-1 and TRBJ2-7; 8 bases are shared with TRBD2. The junction had 2 bases not matched to a gene; V was cut back by 0 bases and J by 1 base. CDR1 is WNHNN and CDR2 is SYGVQD in the germline V gene (reference sequence). The CDR3 is made up of 15 amino acids. The CDR3 protein is CASSESVAGSYEQYF. CDR3 DNA sequence: TGCGCCAGCAGTGAGTCGGTAGCGGGATCCTACGAGCAGTACTTC.